The rows below give T cell receptor beta chains drawn from one sample of a study of CD8 T cells in Susac syndrome. TCRdb reprocessed the immunoSEQ multiplex PCR reads via MiXCR and lists one record per CDR3 protein. Of 150,000 to 200,000 distinct CDR3 sequences in the sample, roughly nine tenths were seen once. The sample consisted of CD4+ T cells from PBMCs. Source of these receptors: a human donor with Susac syndrome. Both conserved end residues are part of each CDR3. The D gene is left open where the match is weak. Clone size, where shown, is once, few, many, or a class for clones that have expanded.

>TRBD1|NA|TRBJ2-7|TRBV11-1
CASGRDRGLHEQYF
TGTGCCAGCGGCCGGGACAGGGGGCTCCACGAGCAGTACTTC
>TRBD1|NA|TRBJ1-1|TRBV7-2
CASSPHRGNTEAFF
TGTGCCAGCAGCCCCCACAGGGGCAACACTGAAGCTTTCTTT
>TRBD1|NA|TRBJ1-5|TRBV28
CASSSPGQGSNQPQHF
TGTGCCAGCAGTAGTCCGGGACAGGGAAGCAATCAGCCCCAGCATTTT
>NA|NA|TRBJ1-1|TRBV6-5
CASSGGPGGTEAFF
TGTGCCAGCAGTGGGGGCCCTGGGGGGACTGAAGCTTTCTTT
>NA|NA|TRBJ1-2|TRBV5-6
CASSLAGGLGYTF
TGTGCCAGCAGCTTGGCTGGGGGGCTCGGCTACACCTTC
>TRBD2|NA|TRBJ2-1|TRBV30
CAWSVLGGGGNEQFF
TGTGCCTGGAGTGTTTTAGGCGGGGGGGGCAATGAGCAGTTCTTC
>NA|NA|TRBJ1-1|TRBV19
CASTTGIPNTEAFF
TGTGCCAGTACCACAGGGATCCCGAACACTGAAGCTTTCTTT
>TRBD2|once|TRBJ2-1|TRBV9
CASSALAGGYNEQFF
TGTGCCAGCAGCGCACTAGCGGGGGGGTACAATGAGCAGTTCTTC
>TRBD1|NA|TRBJ2-7|TRBV20-1
CSAPGTGYGEQYF
TGCAGTGCTCCCGGGACAGGCTATGGCGAGCAGTACTTC
>NA|NA|TRBJ1-5|TRBV7-9
CASSPSISNQPQHF
TGTGCCAGCAGCCCATCGATTAGCAATCAGCCCCAGCATTTT
>NA|NA|TRBJ2-7|TRBV5-1
CASSPLVGGIYEQYF
TGCGCCAGCAGCCCTTTGGTGGGGGGAATCTACGAGCAGTACTTC
>NA|NA|TRBJ2-5|TRBV7-3
CASSRKGRQETQYF
TGTGCCAGCAGCCGAAAGGGACGGCAAGAGACCCAGTACTTC
>TRBD2|NA|TRBJ2-7|TRBV3-1
CASSRDPGLAGGEEQYF
TGTGCCAGCAGCCGAGACCCGGGACTAGCGGGAGGGGAGGAGCAGTACTTC
>NA|NA|TRBJ2-5|TRBV5-1
CASMGRETQYF
TGCGCCAGCATGGGGAGGGAGACCCAGTACTTC
>NA|once|TRBJ1-3|TRBV20-1
CSATSPVHRGNTIYF
TGCAGTGCAACCTCTCCCGTTCACAGAGGAAACACCATATATTTT
>NA|once|TRBJ1-2|TRBV7-3
CASSQLTRTGGYTF
TGTGCCAGCAGCCAATTGACACGAACGGGTGGCTACACCTTC
>TRBD1|NA|TRBJ2-7|TRBV18
CASSPPGAGGASEQYF
TGTGCCAGCTCACCACCGGGGGCAGGGGGCGCATCCGAGCAGTACTTC
>NA|NA|TRBJ1-5|TRBV15
CATSREGRHPPQPQHF
TGTGCCACCAGCAGAGAAGGGCGGCACCCCCCTCAGCCCCAGCATTTT
>NA|NA|TRBJ1-5|TRBV7-2
CASSLQYQPQHF
TGTGCCAGCAGCTTACAATATCAGCCCCAGCATTTT
>NA|NA|TRBJ2-1|TRBV12-3/TRBV12-4
CASSFTAYNEQFF
TGTGCCAGCAGTTTTACAGCCTACAATGAGCAGTTCTTC
>TRBD1|NA|TRBJ2-6|TRBV5-6
CASSPGQGVLFFSGANVLTF
TGTGCCAGCAGCCCCGGACAGGGAGTTTTATTTTTTTCTGGGGCCAACGTCCTGACTTTC
>NA|NA|TRBJ2-2|TRBV3-1
CASSQVLGGGTGELFF
TGTGCCAGCAGCCAAGTTCTAGGGGGAGGGACCGGGGAGCTGTTTTTT
>NA|NA|TRBJ1-2|TRBV12-3/TRBV12-4
CASNSGTRYGYTF
TGTGCCAGCAACTCCGGGACCCGATATGGCTACACCTTC
>TRBD1|NA|TRBJ2-7|TRBV12-3/TRBV12-4
CASRSGTATYEQYF
TGTGCCAGCAGGTCCGGGACAGCCACCTACGAGCAGTACTTC
>TRBD1|NA|TRBJ2-7|TRBV11-2
CASSLRKGQAYEQYF
TGTGCCAGCAGCTTACGAAAAGGACAGGCCTACGAGCAGTACTTC
>NA|NA|TRBJ2-7|TRBV19
CASSISYGEQYF
TGTGCCAGTAGTATATCGTATGGGGAGCAGTACTTC
>TRBD1|NA|TRBJ2-5|TRBV19
CASRDRGAVETQYF
TGTGCCAGTAGGGACAGGGGAGCTGTCGAGACCCAGTACTTC
>TRBD1|NA|TRBJ1-1|TRBV14
CASSPDRSRAFF
TGTGCCAGCAGCCCGGACAGGTCGCGAGCTTTCTTT
>NA|NA|TRBJ1-5|TRBV12-3/TRBV12-4
CASSDTYSNQPQHF
TGTGCCAGCAGTGACACGTATAGCAATCAGCCCCAGCATTTT
>NA|NA|TRBJ1-3|TRBV5-1
CASSLERAVSGNTIYF
TGCGCCAGCAGCTTGGAGCGGGCGGTCTCTGGAAACACCATATATTTT
>TRBD2|NA|TRBJ2-1|TRBV30
CAWRSGGGNEQFF
TGTGCCTGGAGGAGCGGGGGGGGTAATGAGCAGTTCTTC
>NA|NA|TRBJ1-6|TRBV5-1
CASSRNRESPLHF
TGCGCCAGCAGCAGGAACAGGGAATCACCCCTCCACTTT